Described below is a single T cell receptor beta chain sequence and its context. Clones were read by immunoSEQ multiplex PCR, and TCRdb kept only the in-frame ones, dropping some. This table holds fewer than 140,000 clones, over 70% found once. This sample stems from a study of blood T cell repertoires in COVID-19. Study details: Sites across the United States, Italy and Spain contributed samples from acute and convalescent COVID-19. T cells, B-cell-depleted T cells, or PBMCs supplied cDNA or gDNA.

From germline, CDR1 is SGDLS and CDR2 YYNGEE. This CDR3 comprises 14 residues. The ends were cut back, 4 bases at V and 4 bases at J, with 14 bases in the middle. The chain uses TRBV9 and TRBJ1-2; maybe TRBD1 (5 bases). Sample: peripheral blood. The TCR was taken from a human donor with acute or convalescent COVID-19. The donor label of this sample is uncertain. Here the CDR3 DNA reads TGTGCCAGCAGCCGGGGCCCGGAGGGCTATGGCTACACCTTC. This translates into CASSRGPEGYGYTF.